The clone carrying this TCR beta chain was found many times. The CDR3 loop spans 15 amino acids. Germline lookup yields CDR1 SEHNR and CDR2 FQNEAQ (reference sequence). With V trimmed by 5 bases and J by 4 bases, 10 bases remained unmatched. These data are taken from a study of T-cell reconstitution after alpha-beta-depleted transplantation in children. Unique molecular identifiers were incorporated into the prepared TCRbeta library. TCRdb passed the PCR reads through MiXCR, listing each CDR3 protein once. Of 100,000 to 120,000 distinct CDR3 sequences listed, around 10% are singletons. The chain has TRBV7-9 and TRBJ2-5; 7 bases match TRBD2. Sequencing used PBMCs from the stem cell graft donor, obtained from the stem cell graft. This clonotype was sampled from a human donor who donated a stem cell graft to a child with acute lymphoblastic leukemia. The CDR3 sequence: CASSHTGAGVETQYF. DNA of the CDR3: TGTGCCAGCAGCCACACCGGGGCGGGAGTAGAGACCCAGTACTTC.